The source of this TCR beta chain is a study of cytomegalovirus exposure and HLA in healthy donors. Study at large: Researchers found that roughly 81% of 350 to 500 genotyped donors fell within the Caucasian-associated ancestry cluster.

Trimming cost V 5 bases and J 4 bases; bases outside gene matches: 13. Germline loops: CDR1 MDHEN, CDR2 SYDVKM. The CDR3 has 17 amino acids. 60 Vbeta and 13 Jbeta primers were used in PCR. Some clones are missing from TCRdb's copy, which holds only in-frame ones; the method was immunoSEQ multiplex PCR. The sample holds about 120,000 clones, around 60% seen once. The genes are TRBV28 and TRBJ2-3, with TRBD2 matching 9 bases. Sample: PBMCs. This TCR was sampled from a woman aged 40 to 55 in good health and CMV-seropositive. The CDR3 bases are TGTGCCAGCAGTCCCTATGTTAGCGGGAGTCGAGCAGATACGCAGTATTTT. This sequence encodes CASSPYVSGSRADTQYF. The variable domain in full, completed from reference TRBV28 and TRBJ2-3, reads DVKVTQSSRYLVKRTGEKVFLECVQDMDHENMFWYRQDPGLGLRLIYFSYDVKMKEKGDIPEGYSVSREKKERFSLILESASTNQTSMYLCASSPYVSGSRADTQYFGPGTRLTVL.